This TCR beta chain originates from a study of blood T cell repertoires in COVID-19. The wider study: Acute and convalescent COVID-19 samples came from the United States, Italy and Spain. T cells, B-cell-depleted T cells, or PBMCs supplied cDNA or gDNA.

In the source study's methods: Amplification from reference gene primers served as the basis for estimated nucleated cell counts. Data came from immunoSEQ multiplex PCR; TCRdb stores just in-frame clones and leaves some out. That table supplies the V and J calls and clone size; D and trimming were determined from the DNA. The sample carries 90,000 to 120,000 clones, 89% recorded once. V dropped 10 bases and J dropped 0 bases, with 25 bases sitting between them. This CDR3 has 18 residues. Germline V gives CDR1 MNHEY, CDR2 SMNVEV (reference sequence). The specimen was peripheral blood. The V gene is TRBV27, the J gene TRBJ1-3; D gene ambiguous. The receptor's source is a man aged 40-49 years with active or convalescent COVID-19. The CDR3 region has the DNA TGTGCCACCGATGATACAAACAGCACCGTCTTCTCTGGAAACACCATATATTTT. It codes for CATDDTNSTVFSGNTIYF.